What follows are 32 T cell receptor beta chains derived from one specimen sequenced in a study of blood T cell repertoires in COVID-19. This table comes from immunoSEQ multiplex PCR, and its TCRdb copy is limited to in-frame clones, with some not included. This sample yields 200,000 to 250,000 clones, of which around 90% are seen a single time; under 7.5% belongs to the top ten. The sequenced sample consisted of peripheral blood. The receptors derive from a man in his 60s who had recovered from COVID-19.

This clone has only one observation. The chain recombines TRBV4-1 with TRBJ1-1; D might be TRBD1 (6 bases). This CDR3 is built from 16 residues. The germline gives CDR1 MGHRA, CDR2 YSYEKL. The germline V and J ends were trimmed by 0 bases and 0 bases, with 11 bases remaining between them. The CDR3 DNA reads TGCGCCAGCAGCCAAGATCCGACAGGTATGAACACTGAAGCTTTCTTT. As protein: CASSQDPTGMNTEAFF.

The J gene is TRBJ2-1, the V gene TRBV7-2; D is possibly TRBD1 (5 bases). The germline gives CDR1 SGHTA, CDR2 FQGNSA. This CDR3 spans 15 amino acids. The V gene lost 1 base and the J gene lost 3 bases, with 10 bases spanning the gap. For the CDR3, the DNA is TGTGCCAGCAGCTTAGAATCAGGGTTCTACAATGAGCAGTTCTTC. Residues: CASSLESGFYNEQFF.

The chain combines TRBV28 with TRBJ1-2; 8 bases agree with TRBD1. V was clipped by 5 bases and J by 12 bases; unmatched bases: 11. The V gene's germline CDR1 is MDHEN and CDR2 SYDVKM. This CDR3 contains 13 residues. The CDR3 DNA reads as TGTGCCAGCAGTCAGATACAGGGGGTCCCGAACACCTTC. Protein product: CASSQIQGVPNTF.

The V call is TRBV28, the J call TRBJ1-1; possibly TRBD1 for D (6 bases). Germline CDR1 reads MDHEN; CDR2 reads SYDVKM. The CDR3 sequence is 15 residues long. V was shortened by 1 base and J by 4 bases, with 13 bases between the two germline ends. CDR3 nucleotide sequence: TGTGCCAGCAGTTTATACAGGGCGGTTTCCACTGAAGCTTTCTTT. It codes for CASSLYRAVSTEAFF.

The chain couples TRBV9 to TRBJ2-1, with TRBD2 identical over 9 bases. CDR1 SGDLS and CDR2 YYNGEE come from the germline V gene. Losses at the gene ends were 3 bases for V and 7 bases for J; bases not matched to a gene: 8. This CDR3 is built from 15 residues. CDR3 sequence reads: CASSEGVAGANEQFF. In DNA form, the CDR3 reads TGTGCCAGCAGCGAGGGGGTAGCGGGAGCTAATGAGCAGTTCTTC.

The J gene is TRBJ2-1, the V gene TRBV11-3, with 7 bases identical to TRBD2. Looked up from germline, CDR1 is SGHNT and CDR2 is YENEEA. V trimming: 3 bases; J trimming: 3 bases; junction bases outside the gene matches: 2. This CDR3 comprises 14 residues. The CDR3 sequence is CASSLGTNYNEQFF. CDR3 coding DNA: TGTGCCAGCAGCTTGGGGACTAACTACAATGAGCAGTTCTTC. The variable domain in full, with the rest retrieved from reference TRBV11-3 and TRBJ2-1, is EAGVVQSPRYKIIEKKQPVAFWCNPISGHNTLYWYLQNLGQGPELLIRYENEEAVDDSQLPKDRFSAERLKGVDSTLKIQPAELGDSAVYLCASSLGTNYNEQFFGPGTRLTVL.

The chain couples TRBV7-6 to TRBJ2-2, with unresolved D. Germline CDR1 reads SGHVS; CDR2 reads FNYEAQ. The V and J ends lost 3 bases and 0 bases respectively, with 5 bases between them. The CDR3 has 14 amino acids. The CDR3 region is CASSLLANTGELFF. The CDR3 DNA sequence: TGTGCCAGCAGCTTGCTAGCGAACACCGGGGAGCTGTTTTTT.

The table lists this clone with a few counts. The CDR3 sequence is CASSQTGPGNTIYF. The CDR3 DNA follows: TGTGCCAGCAGTCAAACAGGGCCCGGAAACACCATATATTTT. This chain connects TRBV9 to TRBJ1-3; a possible D gene is TRBD1 (6 bases). V was cut by 5 bases and J by 4 bases, with 13 bases left in between. Germline V gene lookup returns CDR1 SGDLS and CDR2 YYNGEE. This CDR3 has 14 residues.

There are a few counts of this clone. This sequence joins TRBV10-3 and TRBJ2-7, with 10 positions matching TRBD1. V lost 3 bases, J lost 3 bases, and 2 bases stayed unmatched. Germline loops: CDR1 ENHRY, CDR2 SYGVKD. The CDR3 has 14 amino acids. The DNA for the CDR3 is TGTGCCATCAGTGATCGGGACAGGGGCTACGAGCAGTACTTC. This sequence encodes CAISDRDRGYEQYF.

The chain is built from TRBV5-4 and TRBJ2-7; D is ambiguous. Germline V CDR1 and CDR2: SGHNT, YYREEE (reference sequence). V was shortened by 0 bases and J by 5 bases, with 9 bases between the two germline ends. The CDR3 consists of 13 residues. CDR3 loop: CASSLVRSHEQYF. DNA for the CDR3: TGTGCCAGCAGCTTGGTGCGGTCGCACGAGCAGTACTTC.

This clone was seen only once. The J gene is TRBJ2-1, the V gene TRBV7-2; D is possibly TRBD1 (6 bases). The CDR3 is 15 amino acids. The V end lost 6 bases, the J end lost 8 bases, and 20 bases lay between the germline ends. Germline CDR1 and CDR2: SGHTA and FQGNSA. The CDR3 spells CASSSQGQAGDEQFF. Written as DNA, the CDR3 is TGTGCCAGCAGTTCCCAGGGGCAGGCTGGGGATGAGCAGTTCTTC.

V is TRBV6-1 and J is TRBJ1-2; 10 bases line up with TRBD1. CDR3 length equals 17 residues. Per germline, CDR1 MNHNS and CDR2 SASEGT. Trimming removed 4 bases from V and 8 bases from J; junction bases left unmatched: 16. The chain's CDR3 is CASSGPPGQGRSRGYTF. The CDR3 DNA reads TGTGCCAGCAGTGGACCTCCGGGACAGGGGCGGTCGAGAGGCTACACCTTC.

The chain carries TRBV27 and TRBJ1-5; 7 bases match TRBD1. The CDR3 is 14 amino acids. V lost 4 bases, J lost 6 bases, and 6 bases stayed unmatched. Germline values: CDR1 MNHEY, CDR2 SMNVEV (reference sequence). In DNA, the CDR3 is TGTGCCAGCAGTTCTAGACAGGGAGGTCAGCCCCAGCATTTT. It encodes CASSSRQGGQPQHF.

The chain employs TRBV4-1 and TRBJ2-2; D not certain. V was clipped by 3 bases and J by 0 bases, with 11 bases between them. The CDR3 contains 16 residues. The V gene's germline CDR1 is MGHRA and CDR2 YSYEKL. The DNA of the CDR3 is TGCGCCAGCAGCCAGCGTCACGGGTCGAACACCGGGGAGCTGTTTTTT. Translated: CASSQRHGSNTGELFF.

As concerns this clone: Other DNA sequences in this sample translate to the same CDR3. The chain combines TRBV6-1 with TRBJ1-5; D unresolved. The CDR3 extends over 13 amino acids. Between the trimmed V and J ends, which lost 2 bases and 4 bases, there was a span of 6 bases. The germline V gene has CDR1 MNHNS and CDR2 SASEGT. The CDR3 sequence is CASSERGNQPQHF. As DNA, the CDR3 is TGTGCCAGCAGTGAACGGGGAAATCAGCCCCAGCATTTT.

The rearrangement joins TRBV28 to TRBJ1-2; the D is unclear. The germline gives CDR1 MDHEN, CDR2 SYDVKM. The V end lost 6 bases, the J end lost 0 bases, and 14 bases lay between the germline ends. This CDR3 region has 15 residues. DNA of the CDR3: TGTGCCAGCAGCTCGGCAGGCAGTTCTAACTATGGCTACACCTTC. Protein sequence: CASSSAGSSNYGYTF.

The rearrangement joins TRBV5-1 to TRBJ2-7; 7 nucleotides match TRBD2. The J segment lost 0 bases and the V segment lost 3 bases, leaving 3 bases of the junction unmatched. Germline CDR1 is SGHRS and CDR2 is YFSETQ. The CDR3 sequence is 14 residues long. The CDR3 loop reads CASSSGTNSYEQYF. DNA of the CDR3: TGCGCCAGCAGCTCCGGGACTAACTCCTACGAGCAGTACTTC.

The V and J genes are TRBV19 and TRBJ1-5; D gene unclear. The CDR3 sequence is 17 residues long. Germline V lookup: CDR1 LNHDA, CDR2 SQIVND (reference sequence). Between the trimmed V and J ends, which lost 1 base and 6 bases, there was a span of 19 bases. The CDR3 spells CASSIVFSPTSRQPQHF. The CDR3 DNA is TGTGCCAGTAGTATAGTATTTTCACCTACCTCGCGTCAGCCCCAGCATTTT.

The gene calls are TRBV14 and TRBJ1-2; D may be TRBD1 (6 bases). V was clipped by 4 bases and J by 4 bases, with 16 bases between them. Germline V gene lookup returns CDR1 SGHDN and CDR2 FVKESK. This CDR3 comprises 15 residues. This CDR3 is CASSPRTGSLYGYTF. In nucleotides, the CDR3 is TGTGCCAGCAGCCCCCGTACAGGGTCCCTCTATGGCTACACCTTC.

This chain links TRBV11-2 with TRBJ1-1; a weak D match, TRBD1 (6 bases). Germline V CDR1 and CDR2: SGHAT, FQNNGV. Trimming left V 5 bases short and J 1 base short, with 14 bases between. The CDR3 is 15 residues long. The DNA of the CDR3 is TGTGCCAGCAGCCAAAATTCCAGGGGGAACACTGAAGCTTTCTTT. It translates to CASSQNSRGNTEAFF.

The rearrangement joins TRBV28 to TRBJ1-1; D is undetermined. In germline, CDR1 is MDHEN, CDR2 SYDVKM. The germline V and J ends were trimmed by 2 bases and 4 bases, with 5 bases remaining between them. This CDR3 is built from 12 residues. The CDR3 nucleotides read TGTGCCAGCAGTTTACCGGGCACTGAAGCTTTCTTT. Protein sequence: CASSLPGTEAFF.

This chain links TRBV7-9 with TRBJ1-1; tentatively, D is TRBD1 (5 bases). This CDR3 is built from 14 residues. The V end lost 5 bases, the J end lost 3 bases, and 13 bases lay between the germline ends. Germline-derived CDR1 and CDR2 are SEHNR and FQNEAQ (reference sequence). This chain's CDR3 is CASSRGTFDTEAFF. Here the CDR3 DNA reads TGTGCCAGCAGCCGGGGGACCTTCGACACTGAAGCTTTCTTT.

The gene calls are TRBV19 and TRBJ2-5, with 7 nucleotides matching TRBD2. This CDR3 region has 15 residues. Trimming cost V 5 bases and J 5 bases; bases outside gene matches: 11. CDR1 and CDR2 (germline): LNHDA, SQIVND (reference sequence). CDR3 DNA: TGTGCCAGTAGTCGGAGAACGGGAGGTATGGAGACCCAGTACTTC. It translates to CASSRRTGGMETQYF.

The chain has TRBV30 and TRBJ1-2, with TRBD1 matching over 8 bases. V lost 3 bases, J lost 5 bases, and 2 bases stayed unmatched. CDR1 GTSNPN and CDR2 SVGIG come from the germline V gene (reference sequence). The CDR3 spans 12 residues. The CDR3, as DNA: TGTGCCTGGAGCAGGGGGCTGTATGGCTACACCTTC. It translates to CAWSRGLYGYTF.

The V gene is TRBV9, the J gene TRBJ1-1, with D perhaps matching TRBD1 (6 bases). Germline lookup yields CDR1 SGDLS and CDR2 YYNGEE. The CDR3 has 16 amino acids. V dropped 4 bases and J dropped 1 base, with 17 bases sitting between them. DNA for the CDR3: TGTGCCAGCAGCCCCCGACGGCAGGACAGGAACACTGAAGCTTTCTTT. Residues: CASSPRRQDRNTEAFF.

The CDR3 nucleotides read TGTGCCAGCAGCTTCAGCCTAGCCCCTTCGGCGCAGTACTTC. It specifies CASSFSLAPSAQYF. The genes are TRBV7-9 and TRBJ2-7; weak D call: TRBD2 (5 bases). The CDR3 is 14 residues long. Trimming took off 3 bases at V and 9 bases at J, with 18 bases between the two ends. Germline lookup yields CDR1 SEHNR and CDR2 FQNEAQ (reference sequence).

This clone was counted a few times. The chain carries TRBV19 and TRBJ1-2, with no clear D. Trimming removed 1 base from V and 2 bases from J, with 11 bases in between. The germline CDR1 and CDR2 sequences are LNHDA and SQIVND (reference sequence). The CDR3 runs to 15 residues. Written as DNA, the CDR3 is TGTGCCAGTAGTATAGGTGGAGGGTCGAACTATGGCTACACCTTC. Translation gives CASSIGGGSNYGYTF.

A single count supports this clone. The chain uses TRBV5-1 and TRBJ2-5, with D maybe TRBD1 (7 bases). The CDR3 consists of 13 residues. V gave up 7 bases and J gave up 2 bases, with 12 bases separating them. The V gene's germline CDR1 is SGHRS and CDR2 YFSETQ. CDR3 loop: CASAGQIQETQYF. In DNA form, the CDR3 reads TGCGCCAGCGCGGGACAGATTCAAGAGACCCAGTACTTC.

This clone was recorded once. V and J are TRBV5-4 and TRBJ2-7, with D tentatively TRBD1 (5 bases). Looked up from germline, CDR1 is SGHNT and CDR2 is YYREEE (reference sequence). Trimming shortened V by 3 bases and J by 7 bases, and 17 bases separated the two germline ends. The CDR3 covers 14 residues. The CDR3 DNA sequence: TGTGCCAGCAGCTCCCACGGGTTGGGGCTGGAGCAGTACTTC. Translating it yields CASSSHGLGLEQYF.

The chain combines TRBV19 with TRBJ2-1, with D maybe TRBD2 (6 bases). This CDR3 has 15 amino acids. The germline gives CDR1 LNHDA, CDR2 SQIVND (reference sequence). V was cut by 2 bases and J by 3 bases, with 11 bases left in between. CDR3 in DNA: TGTGCCAGTAGTATATGGCTGGGGGGCTACAATGAGCAGTTCTTC. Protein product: CASSIWLGGYNEQFF.

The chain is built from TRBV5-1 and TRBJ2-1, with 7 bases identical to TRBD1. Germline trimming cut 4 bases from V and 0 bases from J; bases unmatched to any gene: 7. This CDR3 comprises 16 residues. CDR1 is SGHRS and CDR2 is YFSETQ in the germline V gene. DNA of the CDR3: TGCGCCAGCAGCGGGCCAGGGACAGTCTCCTACAATGAGCAGTTCTTC. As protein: CASSGPGTVSYNEQFF.

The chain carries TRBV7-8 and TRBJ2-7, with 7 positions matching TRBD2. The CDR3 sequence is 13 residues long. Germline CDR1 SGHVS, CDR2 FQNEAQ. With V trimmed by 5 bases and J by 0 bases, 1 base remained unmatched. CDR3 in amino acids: CASSRDYSYEQYF. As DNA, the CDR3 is TGTGCCAGCAGCCGGGACTACTCCTACGAGCAGTACTTC.